The 10 T cell receptor beta chains reported below all come from one sample, sequenced in a study of T cell responses to AZD1222 COVID-19 vaccine (dated by TCRdb to the early 2020s). Read against the paper, the sample's time point label means: baseline before first vaccination. The library was prepared using the immunoSEQ multiplex PCR assay. Imported from immuneACCESS, the table was reduced by TCRdb to in-frame sequences with V and J called. These copies leave out some clones; in studies compared against another copy, an unresolved V gene accounts for under half, and the cause of the remainder is not known. This sample is represented by about 180,000 clones; approximately 90% of them were singletons. Over 1.5% of the sample is taken by the ten largest. The sequences come from peripheral blood, collected on day 0 of AZD1222 vaccination. The receptors come from an adult in good health.

The CDR3 sequence: CASSRPSRGQVNEKLFF. DNA for the CDR3: TGTGCCAGCAGCCGCCCATCGAGAGGACAGGTTAATGAAAAACTGTTTTTT. The chain carries TRBV3-1 (or the pseudogene TRBV3-2) and TRBJ1-4; TRBD1 matches 7 bases. The CDR3 contains 17 residues. The germline CDR1 and CDR2 sequences are LGHDT and YNNKEL (reference sequence). Unmatched junction bases numbered 12, after V lost 4 bases and J lost 4 bases.

J is TRBJ1-5 and V is TRBV12-5; no firm D call. V lost 5 bases, J lost 4 bases, and 21 bases lay in between. The CDR3 consists of 17 residues. The germline V gene has CDR1 LGHNT and CDR2 FRNRAP. The CDR3, as DNA: TGTGCTAGTGGTCGCAACCGGGTCCAACGGTGGAATCAGCCCCAGCATTTT. Residues: CASGRNRVQRWNQPQHF.

The chain couples TRBV11-2 to TRBJ2-1; 7 nucleotides agree with TRBD1. The CDR3 is 16 amino acids. V was pared by 4 bases and J by 7 bases, with 13 bases of the junction left unmatched. CDR1 and CDR2 from the germline V gene are SGHAT and FQNNGV. The CDR3 spells CASSSTRGQLENEQFF. The CDR3 DNA follows: TGTGCCAGCAGCTCCACCCGGGGACAGTTAGAGAATGAGCAGTTCTTC. Filled out from reference TRBV11-2 and TRBJ2-1, the complete variable domain reads EAGVAQSPRYKIIEKRQSVAFWCNPISGHATLYWYQQILGQGPKLLIQFQNNGVVDDSQLPKDRFSAERLKGVDSTLKIQPAKLEDSAVYLCASSSTRGQLENEQFFGPGTRLTVL.

This chain links TRBV9 with TRBJ1-5; 8 bases agree with TRBD1. This CDR3 comprises 15 residues. V lost 4 bases, J lost 5 bases, and 8 bases stayed unmatched. Looked up from germline, CDR1 is SGDLS and CDR2 is YYNGEE. The CDR3 loop is CASSRTGGEDQPQHF. CDR3 nucleotide sequence: TGTGCCAGCAGCCGTACAGGGGGGGAGGATCAGCCCCAGCATTTT.

This clone was detected once. The V gene is TRBV14, the J gene TRBJ1-2; D remains unclear. Trimming took off 0 bases at V and 7 bases at J, with 9 bases between the two ends. Germline assignment: CDR1 SGHDN and CDR2 FVKESK. The CDR3 totals 13 residues. CDR3 residues: CASSQDLYGGYTF. The CDR3 coding sequence is TGTGCCAGCAGCCAAGATTTGTATGGTGGCTACACCTTC.

This sequence joins TRBV11-2 and TRBJ1-2; perhaps TRBD1 as D (5 bases). This CDR3 is 16 amino acids long. Germline V gene lookup returns CDR1 SGHAT and CDR2 FQNNGV. The ends were cut back, 6 bases at V and 4 bases at J, with 21 bases in the middle. CDR3 nucleotides: TGTGCCAGCAGGACCGGCTCGGGGGGACCACTCTATGGCTACACCTTC. Amino acid sequence: CASRTGSGGPLYGYTF. Together with reference TRBV11-2 and TRBJ1-2, the CDR3 gives the full variable domain: EAGVAQSPRYKIIEKRQSVAFWCNPISGHATLYWYQQILGQGPKLLIQFQNNGVVDDSQLPKDRFSAERLKGVDSTLKIQPAKLEDSAVYLCASRTGSGGPLYGYTFGSGTRLTVV.

This clone appeared a single time. The rearrangement joins TRBV7-9 to TRBJ2-3; 9 bases map to TRBD2. With V trimmed by 1 base and J by 1 base, 6 bases remained unmatched. The CDR3 totals 17 residues. CDR1 is SEHNR, CDR2 FQNEAQ, per germline (reference sequence). DNA of the CDR3: TGTGCCAGCAGCTTAGTCGCGGGGGGGCTGGGCACAGATACGCAGTATTTT. Amino acid sequence: CASSLVAGGLGTDTQYF.

The V gene is TRBV28, the J gene TRBJ2-1; 13 nucleotides agree with TRBD2. Germline assignment: CDR1 MDHEN and CDR2 SYDVKM. The CDR3 runs 17 residues. With 4 bases clipped from V and 1 base from J, the junction kept 4 bases outside the gene matches. The CDR3 bases are TGTGCCAGCAGTTCTTGGACTAGCGGGAGTTCCTACAATGAGCAGTTCTTC. This gives the protein CASSSWTSGSSYNEQFF.

The genes are TRBV9 and TRBJ1-2; TRBD1 matches at 9 bases. V lost 3 bases and J lost 5; bases outside the gene matches: 11. This CDR3 comprises 16 residues. The germline V gene encodes CDR1 SGDLS and CDR2 YYNGEE. CDR3 sequence: CASSGDRGTSPYGYTF. DNA of the CDR3: TGTGCCAGCAGCGGAGACAGGGGGACTAGCCCATATGGCTACACCTTC.

The chain links TRBV6-4 to TRBJ2-1, with TRBD2 matching over 9 bases. The CDR3 contains 15 residues. Germline V CDR1 and CDR2: MRHNA, SNTAGT. With 3 bases clipped from V and 8 bases from J, the junction kept 8 bases outside the gene matches. The CDR3 coding sequence is TGTGCCAGCAGTGAGGTAGCGGGAGAAGGTTATGAGCAGTTCTTC. Translating gives CASSEVAGEGYEQFF.